This T cell receptor (beta chain) was obtained from a study of identical twins. Notes on the study in general: For cord blood, abundant beta clonotypes had fewer insertions, unlike memory repertoires, which showed none. Twins shared beta out-of-frame sequences in excess, but this excess was weaker. A partial confounding effect on zero-insertion analyses could come from invariant MAIT and iNKT cells.

This clonotype was seen at least ten times. Its matching antigen is unknown. The CDR3 runs 15 residues. The V and J ends lost 5 bases and 4 bases respectively, with 18 bases between them. Germline V lookup: CDR1 LGHNA, CDR2 YSLEER. Through template switching, a universal primer site was introduced, and the cDNA contained unique molecular identifiers. TCRdb called the 5' RACE reads again in MiXCR, with one record for every CDR3 protein. The data hold 120,000 to 150,000 distinct CDR3 sequences, with approximately 3.5% observed a single time. The receptor was derived from a man aged 18 to 35 in good health. V gene TRBV4-3 combines with J gene TRBJ2-7; perhaps TRBD1 as D (5 bases). The sequenced material came from memory T cells sorted from blood. The CDR3 DNA reads as TGCGCCAGCAGCGCTCACCCACAGGCTGGGTACGAGCAGTACTTC. Its protein is CASSAHPQAGYEQYF.